What follows describes a single T cell receptor beta chain. Its antigen is not known. Treatment in this sample: 15 to 20 received Ad26.COV2.S at low or high dose, single or two shots; about five received placebo; per-sample allocation not given. Specimens were obtained on day 63 following the first vaccine or placebo injection. The donor's status was that of an adult aged 18-55 years in Boston. The CDR3 runs to 15 residues. Germline V CDR1 and CDR2: SNHLY, FYNNEI. V was clipped by 7 bases and J by 3 bases, with 19 bases between them. This record belongs to a study of Ad26.COV2.S vaccination and SARS-CoV-2 variants. The overall study: As a participant in COV1001, the donor was in the Ad26.COV2.S trial arm. Overall study results and limits: Participants given vaccine showed non-spike TCR breadth similar to that of placebo recipients.

The protocol was immunoSEQ multiplex PCR, while the TCRdb copy is restricted to in-frame clones and leaves out a portion. The sample holds roughly 380,000 clones; about nine tenths are singletons and the top ten take roughly 3.1%. The starting material was peripheral blood, obtained in a trial of Ad26.COV2.S vaccine versus placebo. The origin of this receptor is a person between 18 and 65 years old who received the Ad26.COV2.S COVID-19 vaccine or a placebo. The rearrangement uses TRBV2 and TRBJ2-7; D unclear. DNA for the CDR3: TGTGCCAGCACCCCTCCTCTTCGGTTCCGCTACGAGCAGTACTTC. Translation: CASTPPLRFRYEQYF. Variable domain in full (rest from reference TRBV2 and TRBJ2-7): EPEVTQTPSHQVTQMGQEVILRCVPISNHLYFYWYRQILGQKVEFLVSFYNNEISEKSEIFDDQFSVERPDGSNFTLKIRSTKLEDSAMYFCASTPPLRFRYEQYFGPGTRLTVT.